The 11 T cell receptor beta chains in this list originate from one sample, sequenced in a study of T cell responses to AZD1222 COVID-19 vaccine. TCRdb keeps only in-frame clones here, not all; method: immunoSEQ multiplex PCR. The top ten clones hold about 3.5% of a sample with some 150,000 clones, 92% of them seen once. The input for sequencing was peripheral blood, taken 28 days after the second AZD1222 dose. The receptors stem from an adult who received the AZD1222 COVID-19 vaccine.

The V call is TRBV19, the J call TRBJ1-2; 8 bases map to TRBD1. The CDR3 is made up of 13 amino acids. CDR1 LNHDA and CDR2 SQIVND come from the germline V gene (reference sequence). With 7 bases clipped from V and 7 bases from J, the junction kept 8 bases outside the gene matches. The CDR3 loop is CASTVTGGGGYTF. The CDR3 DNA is TGTGCCAGTACCGTCACAGGGGGTGGTGGCTACACCTTC.

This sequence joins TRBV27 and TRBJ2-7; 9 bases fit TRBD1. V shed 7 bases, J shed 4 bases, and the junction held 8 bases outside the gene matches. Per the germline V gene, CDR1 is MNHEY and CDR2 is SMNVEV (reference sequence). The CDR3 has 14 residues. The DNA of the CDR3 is TGTGCCAGCACCAGCCGGGACAGGGAATACGAGCAGTACTTC. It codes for CASTSRDREYEQYF.

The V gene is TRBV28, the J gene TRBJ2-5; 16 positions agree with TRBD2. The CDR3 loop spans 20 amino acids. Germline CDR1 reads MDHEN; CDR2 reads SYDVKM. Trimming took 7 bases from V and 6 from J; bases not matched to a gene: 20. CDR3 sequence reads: CASTTKDAGTSGRDRKTQYF. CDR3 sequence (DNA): TGTGCCAGCACCACCAAAGATGCCGGGACTAGCGGGAGGGATCGGAAGACCCAGTACTTC.

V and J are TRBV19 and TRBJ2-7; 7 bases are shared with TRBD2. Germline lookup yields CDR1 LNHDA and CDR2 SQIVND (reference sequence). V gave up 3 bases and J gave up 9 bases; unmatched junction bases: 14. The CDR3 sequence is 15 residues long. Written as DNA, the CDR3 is TGTGCCAGTAGTATGCGGGGGACGAATGGGGAACGGCAGTACTTC. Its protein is CASSMRGTNGERQYF.

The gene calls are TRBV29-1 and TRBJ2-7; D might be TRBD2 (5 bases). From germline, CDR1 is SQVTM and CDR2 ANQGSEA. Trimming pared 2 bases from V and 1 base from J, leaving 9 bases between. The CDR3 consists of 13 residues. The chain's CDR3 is CSVENGISYEQYF. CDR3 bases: TGCAGCGTTGAAAACGGGATTTCCTACGAGCAGTACTTC.

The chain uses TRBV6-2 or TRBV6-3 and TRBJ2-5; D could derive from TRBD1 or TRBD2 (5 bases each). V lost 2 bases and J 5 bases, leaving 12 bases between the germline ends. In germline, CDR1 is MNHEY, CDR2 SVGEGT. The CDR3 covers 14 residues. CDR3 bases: TGTGCCAGCAGTTACCGGGGCCCAAGGGAGACCCAGTACTTC. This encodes CASSYRGPRETQYF.

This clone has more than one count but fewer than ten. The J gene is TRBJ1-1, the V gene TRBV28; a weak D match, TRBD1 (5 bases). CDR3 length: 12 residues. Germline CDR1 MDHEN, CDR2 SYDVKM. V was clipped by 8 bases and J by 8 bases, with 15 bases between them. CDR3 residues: CASVQRQREAFF. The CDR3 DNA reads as TGTGCCAGCGTCCAAAGACAGAGAGAAGCTTTCTTT.

The DNA of the CDR3 is TGTGCCAGCAGCCCAACAGGGTCACAGCCCCAGCATTTT. Protein product: CASSPTGSQPQHF. The chain carries TRBV7-8 and TRBJ1-5, with D possibly TRBD1 on 6 matching bases. CDR3 length equals 13 residues. Between the trimmed V and J ends, which lost 5 bases and 7 bases, there was a span of 12 bases. Germline CDR1 and CDR2: SGHVS and FQNEAQ. The whole variable domain, filled in from reference TRBV7-8 and TRBJ1-5, reads GAGVSQSPRYKVAKRGQDVALRCDPISGHVSLFWYQQALGQGPEFLTYFQNEAQLDKSGLPSDRFFAERPEGSVSTLKIQRTQQEDSAVYLCASSPTGSQPQHFGDGTRLSIL.

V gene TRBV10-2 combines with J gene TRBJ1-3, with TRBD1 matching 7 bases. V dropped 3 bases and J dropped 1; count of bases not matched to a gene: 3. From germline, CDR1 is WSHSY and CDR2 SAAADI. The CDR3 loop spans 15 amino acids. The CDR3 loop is CASSDAGGSGNTIYF. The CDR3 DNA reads TGCGCCAGCAGTGACGCAGGGGGGTCTGGAAACACCATATATTTT.

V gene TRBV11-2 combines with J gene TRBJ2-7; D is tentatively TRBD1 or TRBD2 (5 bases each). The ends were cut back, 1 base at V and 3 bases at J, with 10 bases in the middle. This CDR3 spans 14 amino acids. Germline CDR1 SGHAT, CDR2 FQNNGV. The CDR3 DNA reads TGTGCCAGCAGCTTAGCCGGGGCAGGCTACGAGCAGTACTTC. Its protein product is CASSLAGAGYEQYF.

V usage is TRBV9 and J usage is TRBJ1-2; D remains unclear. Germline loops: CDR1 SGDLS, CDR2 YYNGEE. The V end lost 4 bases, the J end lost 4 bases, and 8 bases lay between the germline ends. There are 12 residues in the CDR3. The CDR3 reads CASSTVGYGYTF. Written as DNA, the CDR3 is TGTGCCAGCAGCACGGTGGGCTATGGCTACACCTTC. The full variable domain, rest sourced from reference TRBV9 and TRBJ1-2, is DSGVTQTPKHLITATGQRVTLRCSPRSGDLSVYWYQQSLDQGLQFLIQYYNGEERAKGNILERFSAQQFPDLHSELNLSSLELGDSALYFCASSTVGYGYTFGSGTRLTVV.